The rows below give T cell receptor beta chains drawn from one sample of a study of early T cells in non-severe SARS-CoV-2 infection. TCRdb re-called the 5' RACE reads with MiXCR, one entry per CDR3 protein. The table lists 66,000 or so distinct CDR3 sequences, around 14% of them singletons. Source material: whole blood. Receptors were obtained from an adult who was a healthcare worker with PCR-confirmed SARS-CoV-2 infection or an uninfected control (not recorded which). Both conserved end residues are part of each CDR3. Fields, in order: D gene, V gene, J gene, clone size, CDR3 protein, CDR3 DNA. A D gene is named only where the DNA matches it firmly. Clone sizes are given selectively: once, few, many, or a class where the clone is expanded.

D gene: TRBD2
V gene: TRBV5-5
J gene: TRBJ2-5
clone size: many
CDR3 protein: CASSLGGRGETQYF
CDR3 DNA: TGTGCCAGCAGCTTGGGCGGGAGGGGAGAGACCCAGTACTTC

D gene: TRBD2
V gene: TRBV11-2
J gene: TRBJ2-5
clone size: .
CDR3 protein: CASSWGEREQETQYF
CDR3 DNA: TGTGCCAGCAGCTGGGGGGAGCGGGAACAAGAGACCCAGTACTTC

D gene: TRBD2
V gene: TRBV6-1
J gene: TRBJ2-7
clone size: many
CDR3 protein: CASSSPSGGLAGGLHEQYF
CDR3 DNA: TGTGCCAGCAGTTCACCATCAGGGGGACTAGCGGGAGGCCTCCACGAGCAGTACTTC

D gene: TRBD1
V gene: TRBV20-1
J gene: TRBJ1-5
clone size: .
CDR3 protein: CSARVGTGPVSNQPQHF
CDR3 DNA: TGCAGTGCTAGAGTGGGGACAGGACCCGTTAGCAATCAGCCCCAGCATTTT

D gene: TRBD1
V gene: TRBV6-1
J gene: TRBJ2-3
clone size: .
CDR3 protein: CASSGARTGGTDTQYF
CDR3 DNA: TGTGCCAGCAGTGGTGCCCGGACAGGGGGCACAGATACGCAGTATTTT

D gene: TRBD2
V gene: TRBV29-1
J gene: TRBJ2-1
clone size: .
CDR3 protein: CSVAPGLAGKDEQFF
CDR3 DNA: TGCAGCGTTGCCCCGGGACTAGCGGGAAAGGATGAGCAGTTCTTC

D gene: TRBD2
V gene: TRBV10-1
J gene: TRBJ2-3
clone size: many
CDR3 protein: CASSDLTSGRLDTQYF
CDR3 DNA: TGCGCCAGCAGTGACTTGACTAGCGGGAGACTTGATACGCAGTATTTT

D gene: TRBD1
V gene: TRBV12-3/TRBV12-4
J gene: TRBJ2-1
clone size: .
CDR3 protein: CASTTNRGQVNEQFF
CDR3 DNA: TGTGCCAGCACGACCAACAGGGGGCAAGTCAATGAGCAGTTCTTC

D gene: .
V gene: TRBV29-1
J gene: TRBJ1-2
clone size: .
CDR3 protein: CSVTGRGYGYTF
CDR3 DNA: TGCAGCGTCACAGGGAGGGGCTATGGCTACACCTTC

D gene: TRBD2
V gene: TRBV20-1
J gene: TRBJ2-1
clone size: many
CDR3 protein: CSATAGASYNEQFF
CDR3 DNA: TGCAGTGCTACAGCGGGGGCCTCCTACAATGAGCAGTTCTTC

D gene: TRBD2
V gene: TRBV7-6
J gene: TRBJ2-1
clone size: .
CDR3 protein: CASSRTSGSRNEQFF
CDR3 DNA: TGTGCCAGCAGCCGGACTAGCGGGAGTCGGAATGAGCAGTTCTTC

D gene: TRBD2
V gene: TRBV10-3
J gene: TRBJ2-1
clone size: .
CDR3 protein: CAISGAPGLAGVANEQFF
CDR3 DNA: TGTGCCATCAGTGGGGCACCGGGACTAGCGGGAGTGGCAAATGAGCAGTTCTTC